This TCR beta chain came from a study of shared clonotypes between healthy human individuals. The run depth of the assay was deep. TCRdb's table, derived via immunoSEQ multiplex PCR, lists solely in-frame clones and lacks some. This sample has around 1.9 million clones, with over 85% found just once. The trim removed 4 bases at V and 0 bases at J, leaving 3 bases unmatched. CDR3 length equals 16 residues. CDR1 SGHDT and CDR2 YYEEEE come from the germline V gene. Terminally differentiated effector memory CD45RA+ cells were left out of the naive CD8 fraction, which was CD45RO-negative and positively selected for CCR7. To note about this clone: Other DNA sequences of this sample code for an identical CDR3.

The chain recombines TRBV5-6 with TRBJ2-1; 11 positions agree with TRBD2. The material sequenced was naive CD8+ T cells from PBMCs. The sequence derives from a man aged 18 to 30 in good health. Some clones in this sample may be carry-over from other donors' samples. The CDR3 DNA sequence: TGTGCCAGCAGCGAAGGACTAGCGGGCTCCTACAATGAGCAGTTCTTC. Encoded protein: CASSEGLAGSYNEQFF.